The clone carrying this TCR beta chain was observed a few times. The germline V gene encodes CDR1 PRHDT and CDR2 FYEKMQ (reference sequence). The CDR3 totals 15 residues. This record comes from a study of blood T cells in healthy people across ages. Together with a sample-barcoded 5' primer, a J-beta primer mix was included in a second PCR lasting roughly 6 to 12 cycles. TCRdb itself ran the 5' RACE reads through MiXCR, one entry per CDR3 protein. The sample carries some 850,000 distinct CDR3 sequences, roughly 26% recorded once. The data also belong to a second study, concerning T cells of mothers and their children. That paper notes: An overlap that was slightly higher, though non-significant, was seen in related mother-child pairs versus unrelated pairs.

This TCR came from a boy aged 5 to 17 in good health. The sequenced material came from blood. The chain is built from TRBV13 and TRBJ2-5; D unresolved. The DNA matches TRBJ2-7 better at its end, which makes the J call doubtful. CDR3 sequence: CASSYRPGSSYEQYF. The CDR3 DNA reads TGTGCCAGCAGCTACCGACCGGGTAGCTCCTACGAGCAGTACTTC.